Sequencing of this TCR beta chain was carried out in a study of Ad26.COV2.S vaccination and SARS-CoV-2 variants. Background on the study: In the study, Ad26.COV2.S was injected intramuscularly once, or twice 56 days apart.

Libraries were prepared by immunoSEQ multiplex PCR; TCRdb keeps only in-frame clonotypes and omits some of them. The sample yields 380,000 or so clones, 83% seen once. Regarding treatment: roughly 20 received Ad26.COV2.S at low or high dose, single or two shots; about 5 received placebo; per-sample allocation not given. After the first vaccine or placebo injection, samples were drawn on day 63. An Ad26 vector was used to express Wuhan-strain SARS-CoV-2 spike as the vaccine. The ends lost 1 base at V and 9 bases at J; junction bases unmatched: 0. CDR3 length: 12 amino acids. Germline V lookup: CDR1 SGHNT, CDR2 YENEEA.

The sequence was collected from a person between 18 and 65 years old who received the Ad26.COV2.S COVID-19 vaccine or a placebo. The chain carries TRBV11-3 and TRBJ2-1; 7 nucleotides agree with TRBD2. Sequenced material: peripheral blood, taken in a trial of Ad26.COV2.S vaccine versus placebo. CDR3 amino acids: CASSLGGGEQFF. The CDR3 nucleotides are TGTGCCAGCAGCTTAGGGGGGGGTGAGCAGTTCTTC. Combining the CDR3 with reference TRBV11-3 and TRBJ2-1 gives the whole variable domain EAGVVQSPRYKIIEKKQPVAFWCNPISGHNTLYWYLQNLGQGPELLIRYENEEAVDDSQLPKDRFSAERLKGVDSTLKIQPAELGDSAVYLCASSLGGGEQFFGPGTRLTVL.